This T cell receptor beta chain was identified in a study of breast tumors, draining lymph nodes, adjacent tissues. In this sample, this clonotype turned up a few times. Its specificity is not known. The lymph nodes were axillary draining lymph nodes from breast cancer patients. TCRdb fed the multiplex PCR reads into MiXCR, producing one record per CDR3 protein. The table lists 180,000 or so distinct CDR3 sequences, approximately 33% of them singletons. Study-level points and caveats: Luminal-like breast cancer showed significantly greater tumor-nontumor repertoire similarity than basal-like breast cancer did. Tumor repertoires ranked between lymph nodes and nontumor tissue in diversity, with V and J gene preferences. Tumor T cell lymph node origin was a supported hypothesis, not proven.

The sequence came from a female donor with breast cancer. Some clones in this sample may be carry-over from other donors' samples. Sequenced: axillary lymph node tissue.

In nucleotides, the CDR3 is TGTGCCAGCAGCTTCGGGCAGCGGGAGGGCCTAGTCCCTAGCACAGATACGCAGTATTTT. Its protein is CASSFGQREGLVPSTDTQYF. This sequence joins TRBV5-4 and TRBJ2-3, with 10 positions matching TRBD2. The junction had 15 bases not matched to a gene; V was cut back by 2 bases and J by 0 bases. The length of the CDR3 is 20 residues. The V gene's germline CDR1 is SGHNT and CDR2 YYREEE (reference sequence). The variable domain in full, completed from reference TRBV5-4 and TRBJ2-3, reads ETGVTQSPTHLIKTRGQQVTLRCSSQSGHNTVSWYQQALGQGPQFIFQYYREEENGRGNFPPRFSGLQFPNYSSELNVNALELDDSALYLCASSFGQREGLVPSTDTQYFGPGTRLTVL.